The 30 T cell receptor beta chains below come from one sample, sequenced in a study of patients and donors after allogeneic stem cell transplantation. TCRdb recomputed calls from the RT-PCR reads with MiXCR, one row per CDR3 protein. The data show approximately 170,000 distinct CDR3 sequences, about 24% seen once. Material for sequencing was blood, either unsorted or a sorted T cell fraction (not recorded which). Source of these receptors: a human donor who was either an allogeneic HSCT recipient or a stem cell or donor lymphocyte infusion donor (not recorded which). It is not recorded whose cells these are; they may come from a transplant donor.

The chain carries TRBV24-1 and TRBJ2-7; the D call may be TRBD1 or TRBD2 (5 bases each). Trimming removed 0 bases from V and 6 bases from J, with 8 bases in between. Germline lookup yields CDR1 KGHDR and CDR2 SFDVKD. This CDR3 comprises 13 residues. For the CDR3, the DNA is TGTGCCACCAGTGATTTGGGGGGAGTCGAGCAGTACTTC. It encodes CATSDLGGVEQYF.

The chain has TRBV4-3 and TRBJ1-6; D is possibly TRBD1 (5 bases). Between the trimmed V and J ends, which lost 0 bases and 9 bases, there was a span of 9 bases. The CDR3 covers 14 residues. Germline lookup yields CDR1 LGHNA and CDR2 YSLEER. CDR3 sequence reads: CASSQEGQGSPLHF. CDR3 nucleotide sequence: TGCGCCAGCAGCCAAGAGGGGCAAGGTTCACCCCTCCACTTT.

This clonotype showed up just a few times. The chain employs TRBV29-1 and TRBJ2-1, with 15 bases aligning to TRBD2. The CDR3 contains 15 residues. V dropped 3 bases and J dropped 4; count of bases not matched to a gene: 1. The germline CDR1 and CDR2 sequences are SQVTM and ANQGSEA. DNA of the CDR3: TGCAGCGTTGACGGACTAGCGGGAGGGTACAATGAGCAGTTCTTC. The encoded protein is CSVDGLAGGYNEQFF.

This clonotype was seen only a few times. V and J are TRBV12-3 or TRBV12-4 and TRBJ2-1; D could derive from TRBD1 or TRBD2 (5 bases each). This CDR3 contains 16 residues. V lost 2 bases and J 0 bases, leaving 11 bases between the germline ends. This CDR3 is CASSLLGAHSYNEQFF. CDR3 in DNA: TGTGCCAGCAGTTTACTCGGGGCCCACTCCTACAATGAGCAGTTCTTC.

The gene calls are TRBV5-1 and TRBJ2-7; possibly TRBD1 for D (5 bases). This CDR3 has 15 amino acids. The germline V gene encodes CDR1 SGHRS and CDR2 YFSETQ. Trimming took off 2 bases at V and 3 bases at J, with 15 bases between the two ends. The CDR3 region is CASSFGHSTDYEQYF. The CDR3 bases are TGCGCCAGCAGCTTCGGACACTCAACTGACTACGAGCAGTACTTC.

This rearrangement joins TRBV9 to TRBJ1-2; TRBD1 aligns across 7 bases. Trimming removed 0 bases from V and 4 bases from J; junction bases left unmatched: 12. Looked up from germline, CDR1 is SGDLS and CDR2 is YYNGEE. The CDR3 has 17 residues. The CDR3 DNA reads as TGTGCCAGCAGCGTAGGGGACAGACCCCCCTACTCCTATGGCTACACCTTC. Residues: CASSVGDRPPYSYGYTF.

This chain links TRBV6-5 with TRBJ1-2, with D perhaps matching TRBD1 (6 bases). V was pared by 6 bases and J by 8 bases, with 19 bases between. Per the germline V gene, CDR1 is MNHEY and CDR2 is SVGAGI. This CDR3 spans 14 amino acids. CDR3 sequence (DNA): TGTGCCAGCAGCTCGAGCCACAGGGTCGGCGGCTACACCTTC. This codes for CASSSSHRVGGYTF.

This clonotype turned up a few times. The rearrangement uses TRBV12-3 or TRBV12-4 and TRBJ2-1; 10 bases line up with TRBD1. CDR3 length: 14 residues. The V gene end was trimmed by 7 bases and the J gene end by 4 bases; junction bases not matched to a gene: 4. CDR3 loop: CASKDRGVYNEQFF. The DNA of the CDR3 is TGTGCCAGCAAGGACAGGGGGGTATACAATGAGCAGTTCTTC.

There are a few counts of this clonotype. The chain links TRBV12-3 or TRBV12-4 to TRBJ1-2, with a possible D match to TRBD1 (6 bases). Trimming took off 3 bases at V and 4 bases at J, with 9 bases between the two ends. The CDR3 runs 13 residues. The CDR3 DNA sequence: TGTGCCAGCAGTTTCCAGGGGACCTATGGCTACACCTTC. Its protein product is CASSFQGTYGYTF.

The V call is TRBV25-1, the J call TRBJ2-1; 8 nucleotides agree with TRBD2. J lost 7 bases, V lost 1 base, and 18 bases had no gene match. The CDR3 loop spans 19 amino acids. The germline V gene encodes CDR1 MGHDK and CDR2 SYGVNS. CDR3 amino acids: CASSESRARSGSGENEQFF. CDR3 DNA sequence: TGTGCCAGCAGTGAATCAAGAGCGAGAAGCGGGAGTGGTGAGAATGAGCAGTTCTTC.

The J gene is TRBJ2-7, the V gene TRBV5-1; D is uncertain. V dropped 5 bases and J dropped 3 bases, with 12 bases sitting between them. The CDR3 totals 13 residues. Germline V lookup: CDR1 SGHRS, CDR2 YFSETQ. CDR3 in amino acids: CASRWSINYEQYF. CDR3 in DNA: TGCGCCAGCAGATGGTCTATCAACTACGAGCAGTACTTC. The whole variable domain, filled in from reference TRBV5-1 and TRBJ2-7, reads KAGVTQTPRYLIKTRGQQVTLSCSPISGHRSVSWYQQTPGQGLQFLFEYFSETQRNKGNFPGRFSGRQFSNSRSEMNVSTLELGDSALYLCASRWSINYEQYFGPGTRLTVT.

This clonotype was seen only a few times. The V gene is TRBV5-1, the J gene TRBJ2-1; the D call may be TRBD1 or TRBD2 (6 bases each). With 0 bases removed from V and 10 bases from J, the gap between germline ends came to 11 bases. The CDR3 length is 13 residues. From germline, CDR1 is SGHRS and CDR2 YFSETQ. CDR3 coding DNA: TGCGCCAGCAGCTTGGGACAGGACTACGAGCAGTTCTTC. It specifies CASSLGQDYEQFF.

The chain is built from TRBV5-1 and TRBJ2-1, with D unresolved. Trimming took 0 bases from V and 3 from J, leaving 16 bases between them. From germline, CDR1 is SGHRS and CDR2 YFSETQ. The CDR3 is 17 amino acids. The CDR3 here is CASSLDRSRAVYNEQFF. The DNA of the CDR3 is TGCGCCAGCAGCTTGGATCGGTCCCGGGCTGTCTACAATGAGCAGTTCTTC.

This clonotype was observed a single time. V and J are TRBV27 and TRBJ2-7; D unresolved. The V gene's germline CDR1 is MNHEY and CDR2 SMNVEV (reference sequence). The CDR3 extends over 15 amino acids. Trimming pared 8 bases from V and 2 bases from J, leaving 19 bases between. The CDR3 region is CASCLSTVGAYEQYF. The CDR3 nucleotides are TGTGCCAGCTGTCTCAGCACGGTGGGCGCCTACGAGCAGTACTTC.

The J gene is TRBJ2-5, the V gene TRBV3-1; 7 nucleotides align to TRBD2. Unmatched junction bases numbered 1, after V lost 2 bases and J lost 1 base. There are 14 residues in the CDR3. Germline CDR1 LGHDT, CDR2 YNNKEL (reference sequence). CDR3: CASSQWGGQETQYF. The DNA for the CDR3 is TGTGCCAGCAGCCAATGGGGGGGCCAAGAGACCCAGTACTTC.

V is TRBV7-2 and J is TRBJ2-1, with 8 bases aligning to TRBD2. The germline gives CDR1 SGHTA, CDR2 FQGNSA. This CDR3 has 17 amino acids. Trimming cost V 5 bases and J 2 bases; bases outside gene matches: 11. The chain's CDR3 is CASSAAGVAGPYNEQFF. The CDR3 DNA reads TGTGCCAGCAGCGCCGCCGGGGTAGCGGGGCCCTACAATGAGCAGTTCTTC.

This clonotype was picked up a small number of times. This chain links TRBV20-1 with TRBJ1-1; D might be TRBD1 (5 bases). Between the trimmed V and J ends, which lost 2 bases and 4 bases, there was a span of 14 bases. Looked up from germline, CDR1 is DFQATT and CDR2 is SNEGSKA (reference sequence). This CDR3 has 14 amino acids. CDR3 amino acids: CSARPDSLSTEAFF. CDR3 DNA: TGCAGTGCTAGACCCGACAGTCTTAGCACTGAAGCTTTCTTT.

The DNA for the CDR3 is TGTGCCAGCAGTTGGGGGGAGACTGAAGCTTTCTTT. Its protein is CASSWGETEAFF. This chain uses TRBV12-3 or TRBV12-4 with TRBJ1-1; possible D gene TRBD1, 5 bases. The CDR3 totals 12 residues. Between the trimmed V and J ends, which lost 4 bases and 5 bases, there was a span of 8 bases.

This clonotype was counted ten times or more. The J gene is TRBJ1-2, the V gene TRBV12-3 or TRBV12-4; D gene ambiguous. Trimming stripped 3 bases from V and 4 bases from J, with 6 bases between. The CDR3 loop spans 12 amino acids. The CDR3 is CASSFMGYGYTF. As DNA, the CDR3 is TGTGCCAGCAGTTTCATGGGCTATGGCTACACCTTC.

J is TRBJ2-7 and V is TRBV7-9; no definite D call. The V end was cut by 2 bases, the J end by 5 bases, with 10 bases between. The germline V gene encodes CDR1 SEHNR and CDR2 FQNEAQ (reference sequence). The CDR3 loop spans 13 amino acids. The CDR3 spells CASSLSTLDEQYF. The CDR3 DNA follows: TGTGCCAGCAGCTTATCCACCCTCGACGAGCAGTACTTC. Looking up the rest from reference TRBV7-9 and TRBJ2-7 gives the full variable domain: DTGVSQNPRHKITKRGQNVTFRCDPISEHNRLYWYRQTLGQGPEFLTYFQNEAQLEKSRLLSDRFSAERPKGSFSTLEIQRTEQGDSAMYLCASSLSTLDEQYFGPGTRLTVT.

This clonotype was observed at least ten times. The V call is TRBV12-3 or TRBV12-4, the J call TRBJ1-5; the D gene is possibly TRBD1 (5 bases). This CDR3 has 12 residues. V gave up 7 bases and J gave up 4 bases, with 8 bases separating them. The CDR3 loop is CASTRGNQPQHF. The CDR3 coding sequence is TGTGCCAGCACCCGGGGGAATCAGCCCCAGCATTTT.

This clonotype was seen only a few times. The rearrangement links TRBV29-1 to TRBJ1-2; D not resolved. The V end lost 2 bases, the J end lost 4 bases, and 8 bases lay between the germline ends. Per the germline V gene, CDR1 is SQVTM and CDR2 is ANQGSEA. The CDR3 runs 12 residues. DNA for the CDR3: TGCAGCGTTGAAAATGGCTTCTATGGCTACACCTTC. It is translated as CSVENGFYGYTF.

This clonotype has a handful of counts. This chain links TRBV20-1 with TRBJ1-2; D ambiguous. Germline V gene data show CDR1 as DFQATT and CDR2 as SNEGSKA (reference sequence). V lost 1 base to trimming and J lost 0 bases, with 12 bases between them. This CDR3 comprises 15 residues. CDR3 DNA: TGCAGTGCTAGAGTAGGACGGGCCCCTAACTATGGCTACACCTTC. Translated: CSARVGRAPNYGYTF.

This rearrangement joins TRBV6-2 or TRBV6-3 to TRBJ1-2; D is perhaps TRBD1 (5 bases). Germline V gene data show CDR1 as MNHEY and CDR2 as SVGEGT. This CDR3 is built from 14 residues. V gave up 6 bases and J gave up 4 bases, with 15 bases separating them. The CDR3 here is CASRIWDGFYGYTF. For the CDR3, the DNA is TGTGCCAGCAGAATATGGGACGGATTCTATGGCTACACCTTC.

This clonotype has just a few counts. The chain recombines TRBV12-3 or TRBV12-4 with TRBJ1-1; 8 bases line up with TRBD1. The CDR3 loop spans 13 amino acids. The ends lost 4 bases at V and 5 bases at J; junction bases unmatched: 3. This CDR3 is CASSSGGPTEAFF. The CDR3 nucleotides read TGTGCCAGCAGTTCAGGGGGCCCAACTGAAGCTTTCTTT.

This clonotype has a handful of counts. This chain connects TRBV20-1 to TRBJ1-2, with TRBD1 identical over 12 bases. Germline V gene sequence: CDR1 DFQATT, CDR2 SNEGSKA (reference sequence). V lost 0 bases and J lost 8; bases outside the gene matches: 7. The CDR3 is made up of 15 amino acids. The CDR3 DNA is TGCAGTGCTAGAGATGGGACAGGGGGCGCTTGGGGCTACACCTTC. This gives the protein CSARDGTGGAWGYTF.

This clonotype was seen a handful of times. The rearrangement links TRBV29-1 to TRBJ1-1; no definite D call. Germline assignment: CDR1 SQVTM and CDR2 ANQGSEA. V lost 6 bases and J lost 10, with 15 bases in between. The CDR3 is 11 amino acids. The CDR3 DNA reads as TGCAGCGTGCCCGACGGGGATGGAGCTTTCTTT. This encodes CSVPDGDGAFF.

The chain uses TRBV3-1 and TRBJ2-7; no clear D gene. This CDR3 is built from 13 residues. V was trimmed by 2 bases and J by 3 bases, leaving 8 bases between them. CDR1 and CDR2 from the germline V gene are LGHDT and YNNKEL (reference sequence). This chain's CDR3 is CASSQMAGYEQYF. In DNA, the CDR3 is TGTGCCAGCAGCCAAATGGCCGGCTACGAGCAGTACTTC.

This chain links TRBV12-3 or TRBV12-4 with TRBJ1-1, with D maybe TRBD1 (5 bases). V lost 7 bases to trimming and J lost 3 bases, with 15 bases between them. The length of the CDR3 is 14 residues. CDR3 loop: CASTPRVRYTEAFF. In DNA, the CDR3 is TGTGCCAGCACTCCCAGGGTTAGGTACACTGAAGCTTTCTTT.

This clonotype came up many times. This sequence joins TRBV12-3 or TRBV12-4 and TRBJ1-5; a possible D gene is TRBD1 (6 bases). V was shortened by 0 bases and J by 5 bases, with 17 bases between the two germline ends. The CDR3 covers 17 residues. The CDR3 DNA is TGTGCCAGCAGTTTAGCGAGGGGGGGCGAGGTAGATCAGCCCCAGCATTTT. Translating it yields CASSLARGGEVDQPQHF.